Listed below are T cell receptor beta chains from one sample, sequenced in a study of T cells in Graves' hyperthyroidism and ophthalmopathy. MiXCR, applied by TCRdb to the multiplex PCR reads, yields one record per CDR3 protein. The table lists more than 350,000 distinct CDR3 sequences, approximately 15% of them singletons. The sequencing input was blood. These receptors all come from a woman aged 30 to 39 with Graves' ophthalmopathy. The CDR3 runs from the conserved cysteine through the conserved F or W. A D gene is named only where the DNA matches it firmly. The size entry is marked missing in some rows and otherwise reads once, few, many or a size class.

DNA | CDR3 | V | D | size | J
TGTGCCAGCAGCGATGGGACTAGCGGGAGGGATGTGTTCTTC | CASSDGTSGRDVFF | TRBV11-2 | TRBD2 | . | TRBJ2-1
TGTGCCAGCCCCCCCCAGGGAGGTTTGGACACTGAAGCTTTCTTT | CASPPQGGLDTEAFF | TRBV7-9 | . | many | TRBJ1-1
TGCAGTGCTAGTCGTCTAGCGGGGGCCTCTGCGACCCAGTACTTC | CSASRLAGASATQYF | TRBV20-1 | TRBD2 | many | TRBJ2-5
TGCAGTGCCCGGGGGGGTCTCCCCCACGAGCAGTACTTC | CSARGGLPHEQYF | TRBV20-1 | TRBD2 | few | TRBJ2-7
TGCGCCAGCAGCCAAGATCTTTCGGATCCAACCTACAATGAGCAGTTCTTC | CASSQDLSDPTYNEQFF | TRBV4-1 | . | . | TRBJ2-1
TGTGCCAGCAGATACCGACAGGGCCTTTTTTCTGAAGCTTTCTTT | CASRYRQGLFSEAFF | TRBV13 | TRBD1 | many | TRBJ1-1
TGTGCCAGCAGCCAAGACCGAAACACCATATATTTT | CASSQDRNTIYF | TRBV14 | . | . | TRBJ1-3
TGTGCCACACAGCGAGACCCTGCTAGCACAGATACGCAGTATTTT | CATQRDPASTDTQYF | TRBV15 | . | many | TRBJ2-3
TGTGCCAGCAGCCTCTATCGCGGGGTCGGGGAGCTGTTTTTT | CASSLYRGVGELFF | TRBV27 | . | few | TRBJ2-2
TGCAGTGCTAGAGCCACCTCCGGGCAGCTTTATTCACCCCTCCACTTT | CSARATSGQLYSPLHF | TRBV20-1 | . | many | TRBJ1-6
TGCGCCAGTTGGGACGGGGGACTTTCTAACTATGGCTACACCTTC | CASWDGGLSNYGYTF | TRBV28 | . | . | TRBJ1-2
TGTGCCACCAGCAGAGACAGGACTCTCACAGATACGCAGTATTTT | CATSRDRTLTDTQYF | TRBV15 | . | . | TRBJ2-3
TGTGCCAGCAGCCAGGCTGGGATCACTGTACCCGCTTTCTTT | CASSQAGITVPAFF | TRBV14 | . | . | TRBJ1-1
TGTGCCAGCAGTGAATCGGGAGACAGGGGAAGGAAAACGATCTCCTACGAGCAGTACTTC | CASSESGDRGRKTISYEQYF | TRBV6-1 | TRBD1 | many | TRBJ2-7
TGTGCCAGCAGCCTAGAATATAGCGGGGTATTCTCCTACAATGAGCAGTTCTTC | CASSLEYSGVFSYNEQFF | TRBV3-1 | TRBD2 | many | TRBJ2-1
TGTGCCAGCAGTTTTATGGGAACCGGGGAGCTGTTTTTT | CASSFMGTGELFF | TRBV12-3/TRBV12-4 | . | many | TRBJ2-2
TGTGCCAGCACCCCGGCGGGGACAGCAGGCCTCAATGAGCAGTTCTTC | CASTPAGTAGLNEQFF | TRBV6-1 | . | many | TRBJ2-1
TGCAGCGTTGATCCTACTGCAGATACGCAGTATTTT | CSVDPTADTQYF | TRBV29-1 | . | . | TRBJ2-3
TGTGCCAGCAGTTCCGGGACAGGGCCTTCTAACTATGGCTACACCTTC | CASSSGTGPSNYGYTF | TRBV27 | TRBD1 | many | TRBJ1-2
TGTGCCAGCAGCTTCCGGGCCCAGGAAGAGACCCAGTACTTC | CASSFRAQEETQYF | TRBV7-9 | . | . | TRBJ2-5
TGTGCCTCTTCACCAATGCGCGGTCAGCCCCAGCATTTT | CASSPMRGQPQHF | TRBV30 | . | many | TRBJ1-5
TGTGCCAGCAGCTTGGTTCAGGATGGCTACACCTTC | CASSLVQDGYTF | TRBV5-6 | . | many | TRBJ1-2
TGTGCCACCAGTGACCCGACATCCCAAGAGACCCAGTACTTC | CATSDPTSQETQYF | TRBV24-1 | . | many | TRBJ2-5
TGTGCCAGTAGTTTGCACAGGGGGATGTGGACCGGGGAGCTGTTTTTT | CASSLHRGMWTGELFF | TRBV19 | TRBD1 | few | TRBJ2-2
TGTGCCAGCAGCGTCGAGGCAGGGTCGTTGCCAGATACGCAGTATTTT | CASSVEAGSLPDTQYF | TRBV2 | . | many | TRBJ2-3
TGTGCCATCAGTGGGACCGGACAGGGATACGAGCAGTACTTC | CAISGTGQGYEQYF | TRBV10-3 | TRBD1 | many | TRBJ2-7
TGTGCCAGCAGTGAGGGGATGAACACTGAAGCTTTCTTT | CASSEGMNTEAFF | TRBV6-4 | . | . | TRBJ1-1
TGTGCCAGCACCCCGCGGGATTGGAACTACGAGCAGTACTTC | CASTPRDWNYEQYF | TRBV6-1 | . | . | TRBJ2-7
TGTGCCAGCAGTTTCTTCGGGAGCCCGGCGTATGAGCAGTTCTTC | CASSFFGSPAYEQFF | TRBV27 | . | many | TRBJ2-1
TGTGCCAGCAGACGAGGACAGAACAATGAGCAGTTCTTC | CASRRGQNNEQFF | TRBV2 | . | many | TRBJ2-1
TGCAGTGCTAGGCCCCCTCCTAGCAATGAGCAGTTCTTC | CSARPPPSNEQFF | TRBV20-1 | . | . | TRBJ2-1
TGTGCCAGCACCCCCCGGGGAGGGTTTGCTTCACCCCTCCACTTT | CASTPRGGFASPLHF | TRBV27 | . | many | TRBJ1-6